This T cell receptor (beta chain) was sequenced during a study of regulatory dendritic cells for organ transplantation. A word on this clone: Its antigen is currently unknown.

Allogeneic regulatory or mature dendritic cells were co-cultured for under six days with CFSE-labeled sorted T cells at 1:10. The V gene end was trimmed by 6 bases and the J gene end by 6 bases; junction bases not matched to a gene: 8. CDR3 length equals 14 residues. In germline, CDR1 is MNHEY, CDR2 SVGAGI. General study results and limits: Mature dendritic cells appeared to drive more memory CD8+ clonal expansion than regulatory ones.

The table came from immunoSEQ multiplex PCR; TCRdb's copy has only in-frame clones and leaves some out. The table records some 9,300 clones, around three fifths of them present only once. The sequencing sample was made of naive CD4+ T cells from blood cultured with dendritic cells. This sample's subset: CD45RA+ naive T cells. J is TRBJ1-2 and V is TRBV6-5, with 9 nucleotides matching TRBD1. The TCR comes from a human donor in good health. CDR3 sequence: CASSPGTGIHGYTF. The DNA for the CDR3 is TGTGCCAGCAGCCCAGGGACAGGGATACATGGCTACACCTTC.